Listed below are T cell receptor beta chains from one sample, sequenced in a study of shared clonotypes between healthy human individuals. Profiling relied on immunoSEQ multiplex PCR, and the TCRdb table lists in-frame clones only, not all of them. Of 650,000 to 800,000 clones listed, 55% to 80% are singletons. Sequencing used memory CD4+ T cells sorted from blood. All receptors come from a woman aged 25 to 39 in good health. The CDR3 runs from the conserved cysteine through the conserved F or W. D genes are given only for firm matches. The size of a clone is reported for some rows only, either as once, few or many, or as a class for expanded clones.

j_call v_call clone_size d_call cdr3_aa cdr3_nt
TRBJ2-1 TRBV4-2 - TRBD2 CASSSGLAQSYNEQFF TGTGCCAGCAGCTCGGGACTAGCCCAATCCTACAATGAGCAGTTCTTC
TRBJ2-5 TRBV6-1 once - CASSPGAETQYF TGTGCCAGCAGCCCGGGGGCGGAGACCCAGTACTTC
TRBJ1-5 TRBV5-1 - - CASSPGGPLNQPQHF TGCGCCAGCAGCCCGGGGGGCCCGCTGAATCAGCCCCAGCATTTT
TRBJ1-3 TRBV7-6 - - CASSSTGNTIYF TGTGCCAGCAGCTCCACTGGAAACACCATATATTTT
TRBJ2-2 TRBV19 - TRBD2 CASRLAGVSTGELFF TGTGCCAGTAGGCTAGCGGGAGTTAGCACCGGGGAGCTGTTTTTT
TRBJ2-2 TRBV28 - TRBD1 CASSFRRTGQTSTGELFF TGTGCCAGCAGTTTTCGGCGGACGGGACAGACTTCAACCGGGGAGCTGTTTTTT
TRBJ2-7 TRBV7-9 - TRBD2 CASSSPGLAGVLSSYEQYF TGTGCCAGCAGCTCCCCGGGACTAGCGGGAGTCCTGAGCTCCTACGAGCAGTACTTC
TRBJ2-7 TRBV19 few - CASSGQFGEQYF TGTGCCAGTAGTGGACAGTTTGGCGAGCAGTACTTC
TRBJ2-7 TRBV5-1 - - CASSPGDSSYEQYF TGCGCCAGCAGCCCGGGGGACAGCTCCTACGAGCAGTACTTC
TRBJ1-4 TRBV28 once TRBD1 CASSFVRGRGDEKLFF TGTGCCAGCAGTTTCGTCAGGGGGCGAGGGGATGAAAAACTGTTTTTT
TRBJ2-3 TRBV4-1 - TRBD1 CASSREGTGGGDTQYF TGCGCCAGCAGCCGAGAGGGGACAGGTGGGGGAGATACGCAGTATTTT
TRBJ2-1 TRBV5-1 - - CASSLGEYNEQFF TGCGCCAGCAGCTTGGGCGAGTACAATGAGCAGTTCTTC
TRBJ2-3 TRBV7-2 - - CASSFRGFLSTDTQYF TGTGCCAGCAGCTTCCGGGGATTCTTAAGCACAGATACGCAGTATTTT
TRBJ1-3 TRBV9 - - CASSVGLGQVHTIYF TGTGCCAGCAGCGTAGGGCTGGGTCAAGTCCACACCATATATTTT
TRBJ1-3 TRBV5-1 - - CASSPGHEGSGNTIYF TGCGCCAGCAGCCCGGGGCACGAGGGTTCTGGAAACACCATATATTTT
TRBJ1-2 TRBV5-1 once - CASSFQDSNYGYTF TGCGCCAGCAGCTTCCAAGACAGTAACTATGGCTACACCTTC
TRBJ2-7 TRBV11-3 - TRBD2 CASSPGLANLYEQYF TGCGCCAGCAGCCCGGGACTAGCGAACCTCTACGAGCAGTACTTC
TRBJ2-1 TRBV11-2 - TRBD2 CASSLMIGGRVGEQFF TGTGCCAGCAGCTTAATGATCGGCGGGAGGGTCGGTGAGCAGTTCTTC
TRBJ2-3 TRBV4-2 few TRBD1 CASSQGQGENTDTQYF TGTGCCAGCAGCCAAGGACAGGGGGAGAACACAGATACGCAGTATTTT
TRBJ2-3 TRBV6-4 - TRBD2 CASSPGLATTDTQYF TGTGCCAGCAGTCCCGGACTAGCTACCACAGATACGCAGTATTTT
TRBJ2-7 TRBV5-6 - TRBD2 CASSWEGEQYF TGTGCCAGCAGCTGGGAGGGGGAGCAGTACTTC
TRBJ2-3 TRBV9 - TRBD2 CASSAGLAGEDTQYF TGTGCCAGCAGCGCAGGGCTAGCGGGAGAGGATACGCAGTATTTT
TRBJ1-1 TRBV4-1 - - CASSQGWGTEAFF TGCGCCAGCAGCCAAGGATGGGGGACTGAAGCTTTCTTT
TRBJ2-1 TRBV29-1 - TRBD1 CSVDKGQGGNEQFF TGCAGCGTTGACAAGGGACAGGGCGGGAATGAGCAGTTCTTC
TRBJ2-5 TRBV28 few TRBD2 CASLSSGRVETQYF TGTGCCAGCCTCTCTAGCGGGAGGGTAGAGACCCAGTACTTC
TRBJ1-1 TRBV5-4 once - CASSIEGLSLMNTEAFF TGTGCCAGCAGCATTGAGGGTCTTAGTCTTATGAACACTGAAGCTTTCTTT
TRBJ1-2 TRBV7-8 - - CASSPSNYGYTF TGTGCCAGCAGTCCATCTAACTATGGCTACACCTTC
TRBJ1-4 TRBV11-2 - - CASSLGPGEKLFF TGTGCCAGCAGCTTAGGTCCCGGTGAAAAACTGTTTTTT
TRBJ2-5 TRBV27 - - CASSLSLRGLETQYF TGTGCCAGCAGTTTATCGCTCAGGGGCCTGGAGACCCAGTACTTC
TRBJ2-3 TRBV6-5 - - CASSYRGASTDTQYF TGTGCCAGCAGTTACCGGGGGGCCAGCACAGATACGCAGTATTTT
TRBJ2-6 TRBV15 - TRBD1 CATSRDPTGGLAGANVLTF TGTGCCACCAGCAGAGATCCCACAGGGGGGTTGGCCGGGGCCAACGTCCTGACTTTC
TRBJ1-2 TRBV6-5 - TRBD1 CASSYPGQGRGGYTF TGTGCCAGCAGTTACCCAGGACAGGGGAGAGGAGGCTACACCTTC
TRBJ1-1 TRBV10-3 - - CAIRIGLNTEAFF TGTGCCATCAGGATAGGACTGAACACTGAAGCTTTCTTT
TRBJ2-2 TRBV5-1 - TRBD2 CASSPGPPGTITGELFF TGCGCCAGCAGCCCGGGACCCCCCGGGACTATCACCGGGGAGCTGTTTTTT
TRBJ2-2 TRBV7-9 few - CASSLREGGNTGELFF TGTGCCAGCAGCCTCCGCGAGGGAGGGAACACCGGGGAGCTGTTTTTT
TRBJ2-5 TRBV29-1 - TRBD2 CSVEEGGRETQYF TGCAGCGTTGAAGAGGGAGGGAGAGAGACCCAGTACTTC
TRBJ2-5 TRBV7-9 - - CASSLGAGGTQETQYF TGTGCCAGCAGCTTAGGGGCAGGGGGGACACAAGAGACCCAGTACTTC
TRBJ2-7 TRBV27 - TRBD2 CASSLFLAGGRRKQYF TGTGCCAGCAGTTTATTCCTAGCGGGAGGGAGGAGGAAGCAGTACTTC
TRBJ2-3 TRBV5-1 few - CASSLREPTDTQYF TGCGCCAGCAGCTTACGGGAGCCAACAGATACGCAGTATTTT
TRBJ2-7 TRBV7-9 - TRBD1 CASSSTGTVAYEQYF TGTGCCAGCAGCAGCACCGGGACAGTCGCCTACGAGCAGTACTTC
TRBJ2-5 TRBV6-5 - - CASSPGEGVQQYF TGTGCCAGCAGTCCCGGGGAGGGGGTCCAGCAGTACTTC
TRBJ2-3 TRBV6-1 - - CASSEQPSASDTQYF TGTGCCAGCAGTGAGCAGCCTAGCGCGAGTGATACGCAGTATTTT
TRBJ2-1 TRBV7-2 few - CASSSNALVSYNEQFF TGTGCCAGCAGTTCGAACGCACTAGTTTCCTACAATGAGCAGTTCTTC
TRBJ1-5 TRBV6-1 - - CASSTQGDQPQHF TGTGCCAGCAGTACGCAGGGCGATCAGCCCCAGCATTTT
TRBJ2-3 TRBV28 - - CASSFHPGPALSSTQYF TGTGCCAGCAGTTTTCACCCCGGACCTGCCCTCAGTTCTACGCAGTATTTT
TRBJ2-5 TRBV7-7 - TRBD1 CASSRRTGTQETQYF TGTGCCAGCAGCCGCCGGACAGGGACCCAAGAGACCCAGTACTTC
TRBJ1-4 TRBV19 - - CASSPRGPTNEKLFF TGTGCCAGTAGTCCACGGGGGCCAACTAATGAAAAACTGTTTTTT
TRBJ2-7 TRBV2 - - CASSERWDGYEQYF TGTGCCAGCAGTGAACGTTGGGACGGCTACGAGCAGTACTTC
TRBJ2-7 TRBV5-1 - TRBD1 CASSFSAGGTGEQYF TGCGCCAGCAGCTTTTCGGCAGGGGGCACGGGGGAGCAGTACTTC
TRBJ1-1 TRBV4-1 few - CASSQRGGNRPKEAFF TGCGCCAGCAGCCAACGTGGGGGGAATAGACCCAAGGAAGCTTTCTTT
TRBJ2-7 TRBV4-2 - TRBD2 CASSQDLAGSEQYF TGTGCCAGCAGCCAAGACCTAGCGGGAAGCGAGCAGTACTTC
TRBJ2-5 TRBV7-6 - - CASSSGVRETQYF TGTGCCAGCAGCTCGGGAGTTAGGGAGACCCAGTACTTC
TRBJ1-4 TRBV11-2 - TRBD1 CASSTDPGGREKLFF TGTGCCAGCAGCACGGATCCAGGGGGTAGGGAAAAACTGTTTTTT
TRBJ2-7 TRBV5-1 - - CASSLGGITYEQYF TGCGCCAGCAGCTTGGGCGGTATAACCTACGAGCAGTACTTC
TRBJ2-1 TRBV7-2 - TRBD2 CASSRSALADYNEQFF TGTGCCAGCAGCAGGAGTGCCCTAGCGGACTACAATGAGCAGTTCTTC
TRBJ1-2 TRBV28 many - CASNIQGIVYGYTF TGTGCCAGCAACATACAGGGTATCGTCTATGGCTACACCTTC
TRBJ2-5 TRBV10-3 - TRBD2 CAISEGREEGETQYF TGTGCCATCAGTGAAGGGCGGGAGGAGGGTGAGACCCAGTACTTC
TRBJ2-3 TRBV28 - - CASSPAPIHLTDTQYF TGTGCCAGCAGTCCAGCCCCTATCCACCTCACGGATACGCAGTATTTT
TRBJ2-6 TRBV27 - - CASRGGRSSGANVLTF TGTGCCAGCAGGGGGGGACGATCCTCTGGGGCCAACGTCCTGACTTTC
TRBJ2-7 TRBV6-5 - TRBD2 CASSWTSDTYEQYF TGTGCCAGCAGTTGGACTAGCGATACCTACGAGCAGTACTTC